The T cell receptor (beta chain) under discussion was sequenced for a study of memory CD4+ T cells and cytomegalovirus serostatus. From germline, CDR1 is LNHNV and CDR2 YYDKDF (reference sequence). Trimming stripped 1 base from V and 0 bases from J, with 12 bases between. This CDR3 contains 17 residues. Single viable CD3+CD4+CD8-CD45RO+ cells were sorted as the memory CD4+ T cells. Profiled with immunoSEQ multiplex PCR; TCRdb holds only in-frame clones, not every one. The data contain tens of thousands of clones, about 74% of them singletons. The sequence was obtained from an adult in good health and CMV-seronegative. The chain uses TRBV15 and TRBJ2-2; D might be TRBD1 (6 bases). The sequenced sample was memory CD4+ T cells from blood. The DNA of the CDR3 is TGTGCCACCAGCAGAGCTAGTGGGGGCGCGAACACCGGGGAGCTGTTTTTT. Its translation is CATSRASGGANTGELFF.